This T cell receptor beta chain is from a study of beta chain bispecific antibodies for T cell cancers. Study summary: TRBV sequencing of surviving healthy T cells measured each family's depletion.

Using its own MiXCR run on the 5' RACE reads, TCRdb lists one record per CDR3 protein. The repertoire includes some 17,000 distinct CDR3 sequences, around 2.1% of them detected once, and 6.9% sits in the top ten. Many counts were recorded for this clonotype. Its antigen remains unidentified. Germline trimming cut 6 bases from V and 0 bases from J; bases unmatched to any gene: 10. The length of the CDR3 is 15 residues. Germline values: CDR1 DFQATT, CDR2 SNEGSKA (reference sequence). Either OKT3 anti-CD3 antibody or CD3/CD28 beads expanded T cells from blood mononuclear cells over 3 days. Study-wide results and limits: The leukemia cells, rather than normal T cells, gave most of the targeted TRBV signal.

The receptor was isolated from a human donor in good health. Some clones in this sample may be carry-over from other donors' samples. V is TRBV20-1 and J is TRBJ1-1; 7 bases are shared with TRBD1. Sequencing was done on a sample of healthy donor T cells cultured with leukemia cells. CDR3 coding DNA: TGCAGTGCAAGCCGGGACAGCATTATGAACACTGAAGCTTTCTTT. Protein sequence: CSASRDSIMNTEAFF.